Listed below are T cell receptor beta chains from one sample, sequenced in a study of blood T cell repertoires in COVID-19. Assay used: immunoSEQ multiplex PCR; TCRdb lists only in-frame clones, some missing. The sample has roughly 190,000 clones; approximately 86% are singletons. Sequenced material: PBMCs or T cells enriched from blood (not recorded which). The receptors were sampled from a woman in her 40s in a cohort exposed to, infected with or recovered from COVID-19 (not recorded which). The conserved cysteine and the conserved F or W are not part of the CDR3 here. Each record gives: CDR3 protein, V gene, J gene.

CDR3 protein: ASSVARVPGGSPLH
V gene: TRBV9
J gene: TRBJ1-6

CDR3 protein: ASSPGLGTGHTYGYT
V gene: TRBV3-1/TRBV3-2
J gene: TRBJ1-2

CDR3 protein: ASSFIPGLAAPKGGTQY
V gene: TRBV7-2
J gene: TRBJ2-5

CDR3 protein: ASSRGAF
V gene: TRBV12-3/TRBV12-4
J gene: TRBJ1-1

CDR3 protein: ASSEAANTEAF
V gene: TRBV2
J gene: TRBJ1-1

CDR3 protein: ASSWGTSVPYEQY
V gene: TRBV9
J gene: TRBJ2-7

CDR3 protein: ASSILAGGPTDTQY
V gene: TRBV19
J gene: TRBJ2-3

CDR3 protein: ASSPQIWDSRTDTQY
V gene: TRBV9
J gene: TRBJ2-3

CDR3 protein: ASSLAGRHTEAF
V gene: TRBV5-1
J gene: TRBJ1-1

CDR3 protein: SVEAPQTGKRTQY
V gene: TRBV29-1
J gene: TRBJ2-5

CDR3 protein: ATSDPRGTQH
V gene: TRBV24-1
J gene: TRBJ1-5

CDR3 protein: ASSLRLAGTGGFYTEAF
V gene: TRBV7-2
J gene: TRBJ1-1

CDR3 protein: ASSGMGQNTEAF
V gene: TRBV13
J gene: TRBJ1-1

CDR3 protein: ASSPTGPNTEAF
V gene: TRBV27
J gene: TRBJ1-1

CDR3 protein: SVGLGSGGREQY
V gene: TRBV29-1
J gene: TRBJ2-7

CDR3 protein: ASSEEGLGSYEQY
V gene: TRBV6-1
J gene: TRBJ2-7

CDR3 protein: ASSLERGAEAF
V gene: TRBV7-8
J gene: TRBJ1-1

CDR3 protein: ASSQRARGEKLF
V gene: TRBV23-1
J gene: TRBJ1-4

CDR3 protein: ASSQFRGFGYEQY
V gene: TRBV3-1/TRBV3-2
J gene: TRBJ2-7

CDR3 protein: ASSVETGSYGYT
V gene: TRBV2
J gene: TRBJ1-2

CDR3 protein: ASSTVIQETQY
V gene: TRBV18
J gene: TRBJ2-5

CDR3 protein: ASSQEVVAADTQY
V gene: TRBV4-3
J gene: TRBJ2-3

CDR3 protein: ASSPQRGTDTQY
V gene: TRBV7-2
J gene: TRBJ2-3

CDR3 protein: ASSGAGGWETQY
V gene: TRBV27
J gene: TRBJ2-5

CDR3 protein: ATSGTGLQETQY
V gene: TRBV15
J gene: TRBJ2-5

CDR3 protein: ASTRLWGGNTEAF
V gene: TRBV27
J gene: TRBJ1-1

CDR3 protein: ASSLRRESEAGAEAF
V gene: TRBV4-1
J gene: TRBJ1-1

CDR3 protein: ASSLRTGNTGELF
V gene: TRBV5-1
J gene: TRBJ2-2

CDR3 protein: ASSAVGAGDTIY
V gene: TRBV9
J gene: TRBJ1-3

CDR3 protein: ASSLVWREATDTQY
V gene: TRBV11-3
J gene: TRBJ2-3

CDR3 protein: ASSDPGQAYGYT
V gene: TRBV25-1
J gene: TRBJ1-2

CDR3 protein: ASSHIGTPGPTDTQY
V gene: TRBV27
J gene: TRBJ2-3

CDR3 protein: ASSLSGAQETQY
V gene: TRBV5-1
J gene: TRBJ2-5

CDR3 protein: ASSLDTGRSTDTQY
V gene: TRBV7-8
J gene: TRBJ2-3

CDR3 protein: SVDAGGETDTQY
V gene: TRBV29-1
J gene: TRBJ2-3

CDR3 protein: ASSGQGWNTEAF
V gene: TRBV18
J gene: TRBJ1-1

CDR3 protein: ASSLLADTQY
V gene: TRBV27
J gene: TRBJ2-3

CDR3 protein: ASSMAGDEQF
V gene: TRBV27
J gene: TRBJ2-1

CDR3 protein: ASSVEAGGPDTQY
V gene: TRBV9
J gene: TRBJ2-3

CDR3 protein: ASSPGQATNEKLF
V gene: TRBV9
J gene: TRBJ1-4

CDR3 protein: ASSQEVFYGYT
V gene: TRBV3-1/TRBV3-2
J gene: TRBJ1-2

CDR3 protein: ASSWGTGGFVDTEAF
V gene: TRBV5-1
J gene: TRBJ1-1

CDR3 protein: ASSPDPGSYEQY
V gene: TRBV5-4
J gene: TRBJ2-7

CDR3 protein: ASSQEGSGMTTEAF
V gene: TRBV4-1
J gene: TRBJ1-1

CDR3 protein: ASSFRGVGAEAF
V gene: TRBV13
J gene: TRBJ1-1

CDR3 protein: ASSPNLGTGGPWGTDTQY
V gene: TRBV6-6
J gene: TRBJ2-3

CDR3 protein: ASGWRGTYNEQF
V gene: TRBV12-5
J gene: TRBJ2-1

CDR3 protein: ASSLTGGNTEAF
V gene: TRBV5-1
J gene: TRBJ1-1

CDR3 protein: ATPPYIWSRNEQF
V gene: TRBV10-1
J gene: TRBJ2-1

CDR3 protein: ASSPSGNTIY
V gene: TRBV13
J gene: TRBJ1-3

CDR3 protein: ASSMIGGEQY
V gene: TRBV19
J gene: TRBJ2-7

CDR3 protein: ASSLKRGEAF
V gene: TRBV6-5
J gene: TRBJ1-1

CDR3 protein: ASSSNAGTADGYT
V gene: TRBV7-9
J gene: TRBJ1-2

CDR3 protein: ASSYSPTGTTDTQY
V gene: TRBV6-5
J gene: TRBJ2-3

CDR3 protein: ASSTNRYEQY
V gene: TRBV18
J gene: TRBJ2-7